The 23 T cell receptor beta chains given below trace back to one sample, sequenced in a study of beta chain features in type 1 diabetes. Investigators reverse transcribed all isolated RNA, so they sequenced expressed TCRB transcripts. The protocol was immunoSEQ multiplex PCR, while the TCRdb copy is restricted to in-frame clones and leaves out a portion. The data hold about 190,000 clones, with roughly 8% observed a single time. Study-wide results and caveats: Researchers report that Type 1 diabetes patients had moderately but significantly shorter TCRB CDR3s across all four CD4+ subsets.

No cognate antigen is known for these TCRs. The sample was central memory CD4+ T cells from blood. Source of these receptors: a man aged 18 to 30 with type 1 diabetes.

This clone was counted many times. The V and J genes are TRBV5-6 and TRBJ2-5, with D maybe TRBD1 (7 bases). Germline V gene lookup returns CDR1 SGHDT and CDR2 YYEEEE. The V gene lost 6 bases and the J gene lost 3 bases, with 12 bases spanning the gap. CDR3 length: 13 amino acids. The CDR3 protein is CASMRRGEETQYF. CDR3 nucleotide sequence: TGTGCCAGCATGCGCAGGGGGGAAGAGACCCAGTACTTC.

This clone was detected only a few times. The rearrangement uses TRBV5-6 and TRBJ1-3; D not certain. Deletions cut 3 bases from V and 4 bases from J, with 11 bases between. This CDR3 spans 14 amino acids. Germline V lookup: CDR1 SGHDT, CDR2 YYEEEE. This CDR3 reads CASSSGFTGNTIYF. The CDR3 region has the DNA TGTGCCAGCAGCTCCGGGTTCACGGGAAACACCATATATTTT.

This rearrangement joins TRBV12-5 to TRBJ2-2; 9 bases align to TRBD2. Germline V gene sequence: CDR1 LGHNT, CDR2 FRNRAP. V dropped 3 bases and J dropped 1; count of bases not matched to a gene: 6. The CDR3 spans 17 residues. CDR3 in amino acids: CASGFGLTSGNTGELFF. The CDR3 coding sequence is TGTGCTAGTGGTTTCGGCCTGACTAGCGGGAACACCGGGGAGCTGTTTTTT.

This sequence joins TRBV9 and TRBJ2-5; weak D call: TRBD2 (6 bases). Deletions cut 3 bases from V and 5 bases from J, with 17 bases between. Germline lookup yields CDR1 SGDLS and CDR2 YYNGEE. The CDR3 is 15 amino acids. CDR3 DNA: TGTGCCAGCAGCGCCCGGGAGTCCAGTTTTGAGACCCAGTACTTC. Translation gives CASSARESSFETQYF.

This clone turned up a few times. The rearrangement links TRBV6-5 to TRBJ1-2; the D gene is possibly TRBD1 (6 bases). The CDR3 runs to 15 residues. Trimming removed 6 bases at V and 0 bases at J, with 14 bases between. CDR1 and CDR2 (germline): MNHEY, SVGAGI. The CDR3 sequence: CASSLRRTANYGYTF. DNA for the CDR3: TGTGCCAGCAGCCTTAGACGGACAGCTAACTATGGCTACACCTTC.

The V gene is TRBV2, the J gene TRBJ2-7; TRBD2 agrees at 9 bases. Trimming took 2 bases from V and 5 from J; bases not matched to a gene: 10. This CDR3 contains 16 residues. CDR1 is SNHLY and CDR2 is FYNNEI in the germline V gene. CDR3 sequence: CASSELAAGGPHEQYF. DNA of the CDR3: TGTGCCAGCAGTGAACTGGCCGCGGGAGGGCCCCACGAGCAGTACTTC.

For the CDR3, the DNA is TGTGCCAGCAGCTTGGGCGGGAGCCTCAATGAGCAGTTCTTC. Protein sequence: CASSLGGSLNEQFF. The V and J genes are TRBV11-3 and TRBJ2-1; 7 bases line up with TRBD2. CDR1 is SGHNT and CDR2 is YENEEA in the germline V gene. The CDR3 is made up of 14 amino acids. Trimming took 3 bases from V and 6 from J; bases not matched to a gene: 5.

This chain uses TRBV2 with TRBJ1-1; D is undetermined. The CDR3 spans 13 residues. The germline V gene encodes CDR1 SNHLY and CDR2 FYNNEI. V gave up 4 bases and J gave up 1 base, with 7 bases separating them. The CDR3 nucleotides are TGTGCCAGCAGTGTGGCTGGGAACACTGAAGCTTTCTTT. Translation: CASSVAGNTEAFF.

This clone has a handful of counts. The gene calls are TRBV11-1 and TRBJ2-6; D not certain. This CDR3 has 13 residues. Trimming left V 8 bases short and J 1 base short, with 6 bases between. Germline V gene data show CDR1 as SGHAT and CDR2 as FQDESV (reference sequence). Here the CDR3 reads CASLSSGANVLTF. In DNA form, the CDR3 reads TGTGCCAGCCTTTCTTCTGGGGCCAACGTCCTGACTTTC.

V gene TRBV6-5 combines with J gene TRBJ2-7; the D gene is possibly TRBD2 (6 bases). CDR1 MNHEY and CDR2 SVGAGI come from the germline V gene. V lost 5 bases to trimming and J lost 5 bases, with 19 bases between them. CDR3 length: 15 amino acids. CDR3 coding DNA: TGTGCCAGCAGTCCGGGAGACTCCCGTACCGACGAGCAGTACTTC. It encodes CASSPGDSRTDEQYF.

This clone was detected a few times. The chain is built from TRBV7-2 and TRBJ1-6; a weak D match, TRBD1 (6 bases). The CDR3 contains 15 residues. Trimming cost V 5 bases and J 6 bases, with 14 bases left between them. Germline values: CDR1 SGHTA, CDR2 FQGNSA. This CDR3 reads CASSNRVSLNSPLHF. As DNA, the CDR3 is TGTGCCAGCAGCAACAGGGTCTCCCTTAATTCACCCCTCCACTTT. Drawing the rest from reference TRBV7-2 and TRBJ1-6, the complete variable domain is GAGVSQSPSNKVTEKGKDVELRCDPISGHTALYWYRQSLGQGLEFLIYFQGNSAPDKSGLPSDRFSAERTGGSVSTLTIQRTQQEDSAVYLCASSNRVSLNSPLHFGNGTRLTVT.

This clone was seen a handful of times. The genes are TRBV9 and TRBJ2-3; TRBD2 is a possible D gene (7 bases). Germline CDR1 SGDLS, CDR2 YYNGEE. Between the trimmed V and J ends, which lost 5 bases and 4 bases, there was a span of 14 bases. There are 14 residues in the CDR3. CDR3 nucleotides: TGTGCCAGCAGAGGCGGGGGCGCCGCAGATACGCAGTATTTT. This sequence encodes CASRGGGAADTQYF.

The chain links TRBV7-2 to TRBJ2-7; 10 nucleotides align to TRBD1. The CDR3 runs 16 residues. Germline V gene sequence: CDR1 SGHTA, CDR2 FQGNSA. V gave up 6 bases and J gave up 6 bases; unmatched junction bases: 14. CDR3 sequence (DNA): TGTGCCAGCAGTCGAGATGGTCCCGGGACAGGGGCCGAGCAGTACTTC. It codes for CASSRDGPGTGAEQYF. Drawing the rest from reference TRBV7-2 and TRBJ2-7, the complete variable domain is GAGVSQSPSNKVTEKGKDVELRCDPISGHTALYWYRQSLGQGLEFLIYFQGNSAPDKSGLPSDRFSAERTGGSVSTLTIQRTQQEDSAVYLCASSRDGPGTGAEQYFGPGTRLTVT.

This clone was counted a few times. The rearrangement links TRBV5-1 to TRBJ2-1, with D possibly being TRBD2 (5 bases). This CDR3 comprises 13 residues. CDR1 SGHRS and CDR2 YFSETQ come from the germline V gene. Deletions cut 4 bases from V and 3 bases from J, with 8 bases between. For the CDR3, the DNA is TGCGCCAGCAGCCGGGGTCTCTACAATGAGCAGTTCTTC. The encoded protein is CASSRGLYNEQFF. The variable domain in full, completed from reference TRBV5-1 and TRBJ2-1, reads KAGVTQTPRYLIKTRGQQVTLSCSPISGHRSVSWYQQTPGQGLQFLFEYFSETQRNKGNFPGRFSGRQFSNSRSEMNVSTLELGDSALYLCASSRGLYNEQFFGPGTRLTVL.

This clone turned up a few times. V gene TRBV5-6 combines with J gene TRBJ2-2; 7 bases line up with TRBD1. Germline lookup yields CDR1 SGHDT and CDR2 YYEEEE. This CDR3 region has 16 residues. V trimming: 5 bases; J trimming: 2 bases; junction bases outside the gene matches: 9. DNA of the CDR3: TGTGCCAGCAGAACCAGTAACAGGGGTAACACCGGGGAGCTGTTTTTT. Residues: CASRTSNRGNTGELFF. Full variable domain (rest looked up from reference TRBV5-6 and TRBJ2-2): DAGVTQSPTHLIKTRGQQVTLRCSPKSGHDTVSWYQQALGQGPQFIFQYYEEEERQRGNFPDRFSGHQFPNYSSELNVNALLLGDSALYLCASRTSNRGNTGELFFGEGSRLTVL.

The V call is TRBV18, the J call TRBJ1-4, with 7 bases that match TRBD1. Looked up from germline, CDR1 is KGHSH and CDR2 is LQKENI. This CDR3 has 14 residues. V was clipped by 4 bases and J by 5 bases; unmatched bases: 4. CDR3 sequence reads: CASSRDRGNEKLFF. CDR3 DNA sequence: TGTGCCAGCTCACGGGACAGAGGGAATGAAAAACTGTTTTTT.

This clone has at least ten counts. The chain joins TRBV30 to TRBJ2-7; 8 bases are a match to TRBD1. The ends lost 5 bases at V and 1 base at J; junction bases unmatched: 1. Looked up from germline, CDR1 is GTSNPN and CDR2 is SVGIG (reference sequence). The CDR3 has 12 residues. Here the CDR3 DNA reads TGTGCCTGGGACAGGGGTTCCTACGAGCAGTACTTC. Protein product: CAWDRGSYEQYF.

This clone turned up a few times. CDR3 loop: CASSLRVGGGANVLTF. The CDR3 DNA follows: TGCGCCAGCAGCTTGCGGGTTGGCGGCGGGGCCAACGTCCTGACTTTC. This chain joins TRBV5-1 and TRBJ2-6; D gene unclear. V was trimmed by 1 base and J by 4 bases, leaving 12 bases between them. Germline values: CDR1 SGHRS, CDR2 YFSETQ. The CDR3 has 16 amino acids.

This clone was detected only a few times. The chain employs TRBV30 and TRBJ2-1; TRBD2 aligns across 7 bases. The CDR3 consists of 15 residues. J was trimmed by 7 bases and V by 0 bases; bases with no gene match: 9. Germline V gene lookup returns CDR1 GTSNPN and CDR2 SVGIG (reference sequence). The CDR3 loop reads CAWSVRGSGSNEQFF. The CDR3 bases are TGTGCCTGGAGTGTACGGGGTAGCGGGTCTAATGAGCAGTTCTTC.

The CDR3 loop reads CASSVSSNYGYEQYF. The DNA for the CDR3 is TGTGCCAGCAGCGTCTCATCCAATTACGGTTACGAGCAGTACTTC. V usage is TRBV7-2 and J usage is TRBJ2-7; D is unclear. Germline CDR1 and CDR2: SGHTA and FQGNSA. Trimming took off 5 bases at V and 4 bases at J, with 18 bases between the two ends. The CDR3 contains 15 residues.

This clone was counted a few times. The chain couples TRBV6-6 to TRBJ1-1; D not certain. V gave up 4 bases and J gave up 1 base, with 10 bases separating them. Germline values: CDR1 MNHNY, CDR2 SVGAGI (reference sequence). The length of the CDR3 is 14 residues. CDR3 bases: TGTGCCAGCAGTTGGAACAGAGCGAACACTGAAGCTTTCTTT. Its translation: CASSWNRANTEAFF.

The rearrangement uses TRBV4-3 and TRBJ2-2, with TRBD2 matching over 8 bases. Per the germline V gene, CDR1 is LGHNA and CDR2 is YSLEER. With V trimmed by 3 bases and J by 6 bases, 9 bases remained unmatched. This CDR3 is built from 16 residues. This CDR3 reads CASSHTPGLDSGELFF. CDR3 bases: TGCGCCAGCAGCCACACCCCGGGACTAGATTCCGGGGAGCTGTTTTTT.

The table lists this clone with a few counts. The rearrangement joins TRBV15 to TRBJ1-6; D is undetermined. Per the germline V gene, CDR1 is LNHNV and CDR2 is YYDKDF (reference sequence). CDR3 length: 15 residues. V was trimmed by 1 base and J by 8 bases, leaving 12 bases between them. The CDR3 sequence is CATSRVGSGDSPLHF. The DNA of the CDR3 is TGTGCCACCAGCAGAGTTGGCAGCGGTGATTCACCCCTCCACTTT.